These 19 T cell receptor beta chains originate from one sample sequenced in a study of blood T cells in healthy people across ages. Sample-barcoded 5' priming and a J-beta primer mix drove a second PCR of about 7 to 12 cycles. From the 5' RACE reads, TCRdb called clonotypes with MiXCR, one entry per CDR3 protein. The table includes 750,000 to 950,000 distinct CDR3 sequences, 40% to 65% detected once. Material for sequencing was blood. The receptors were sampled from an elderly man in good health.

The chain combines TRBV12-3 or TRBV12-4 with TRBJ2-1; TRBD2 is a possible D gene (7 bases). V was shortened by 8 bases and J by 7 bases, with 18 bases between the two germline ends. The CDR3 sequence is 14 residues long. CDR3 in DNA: TGTGCCAGCGGGGGGCGGGGCGGGAGTAATGAGCAGTTCTTC. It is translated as CASGGRGGSNEQFF.

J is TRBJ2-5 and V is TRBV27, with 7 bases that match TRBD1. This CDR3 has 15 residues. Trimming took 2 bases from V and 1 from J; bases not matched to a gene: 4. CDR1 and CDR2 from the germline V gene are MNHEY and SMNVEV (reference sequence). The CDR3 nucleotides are TGTGCCAGCAGTTTACTAGACAGGGTCCAAGAGACCCAGTACTTC. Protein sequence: CASSLLDRVQETQYF.

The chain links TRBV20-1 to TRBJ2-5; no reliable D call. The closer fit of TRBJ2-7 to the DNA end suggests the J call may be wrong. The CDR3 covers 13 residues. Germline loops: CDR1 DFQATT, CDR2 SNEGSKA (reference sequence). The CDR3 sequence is CSASGKRPSEQYF. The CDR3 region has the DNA TGCAGTGCTAGCGGCAAAAGGCCGTCCGAGCAGTACTTC.

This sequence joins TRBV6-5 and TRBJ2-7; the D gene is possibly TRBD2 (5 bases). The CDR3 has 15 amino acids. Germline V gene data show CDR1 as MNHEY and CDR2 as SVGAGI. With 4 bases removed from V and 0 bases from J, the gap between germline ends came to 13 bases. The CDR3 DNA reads TGTGCCAGCAGTTGCTCGAGGGATACCTCCTACGAGCAGTACTTC. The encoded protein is CASSCSRDTSYEQYF.

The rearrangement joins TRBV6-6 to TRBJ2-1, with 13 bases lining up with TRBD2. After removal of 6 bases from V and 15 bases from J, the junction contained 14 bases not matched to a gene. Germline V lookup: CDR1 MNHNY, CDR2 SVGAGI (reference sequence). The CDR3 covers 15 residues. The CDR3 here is CASREGLAGVKWLFF. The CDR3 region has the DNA TGTGCCAGCAGAGAAGGACTAGCGGGAGTGAAGTGGCTGTTCTTC.

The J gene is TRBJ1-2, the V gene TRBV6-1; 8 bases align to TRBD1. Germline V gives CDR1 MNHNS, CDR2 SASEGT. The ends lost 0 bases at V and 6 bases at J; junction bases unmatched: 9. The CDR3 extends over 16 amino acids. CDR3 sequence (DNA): TGTGCCAGCAGTGAAGCGCTTCAGGGGGCAGTGGATGGCTACACCTTC. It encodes CASSEALQGAVDGYTF.

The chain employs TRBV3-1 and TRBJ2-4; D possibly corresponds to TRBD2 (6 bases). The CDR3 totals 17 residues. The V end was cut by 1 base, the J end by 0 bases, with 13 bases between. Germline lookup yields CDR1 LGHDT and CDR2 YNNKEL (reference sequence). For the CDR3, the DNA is TGTGCCAGCAGCCAAGTTAGCGGCACCTTAGCCAAAAACATTCAGTACTTC. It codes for CASSQVSGTLAKNIQYF.

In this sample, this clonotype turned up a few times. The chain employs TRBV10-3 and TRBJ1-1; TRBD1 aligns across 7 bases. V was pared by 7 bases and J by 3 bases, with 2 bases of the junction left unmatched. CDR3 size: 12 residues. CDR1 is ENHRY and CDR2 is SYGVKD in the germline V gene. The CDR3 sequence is CAITGGDTEAFF. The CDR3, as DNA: TGTGCCATCACAGGGGGAGACACTGAAGCTTTCTTT.

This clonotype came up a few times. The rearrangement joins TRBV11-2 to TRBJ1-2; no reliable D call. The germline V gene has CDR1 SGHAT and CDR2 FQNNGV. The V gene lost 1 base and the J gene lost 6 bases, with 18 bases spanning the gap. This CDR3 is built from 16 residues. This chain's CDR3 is CASSLARTAAVDGYTF. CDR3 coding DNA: TGTGCCAGCAGCTTAGCTAGGACCGCCGCCGTCGATGGCTACACCTTC.

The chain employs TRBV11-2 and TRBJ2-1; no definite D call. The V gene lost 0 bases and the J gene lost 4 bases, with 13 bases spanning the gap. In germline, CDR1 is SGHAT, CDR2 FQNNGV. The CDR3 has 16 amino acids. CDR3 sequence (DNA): TGTGCCAGCAGCTTAGATTCCCTTTCGGCTTACAATGAGCAGTTCTTC. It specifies CASSLDSLSAYNEQFF.

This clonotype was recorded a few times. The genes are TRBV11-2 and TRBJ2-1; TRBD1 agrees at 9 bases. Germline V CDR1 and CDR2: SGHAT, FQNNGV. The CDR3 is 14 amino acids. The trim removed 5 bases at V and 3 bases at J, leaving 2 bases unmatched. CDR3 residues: CASSATGGYNEQFF. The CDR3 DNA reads TGTGCCAGCAGCGCGACAGGGGGCTACAATGAGCAGTTCTTC.

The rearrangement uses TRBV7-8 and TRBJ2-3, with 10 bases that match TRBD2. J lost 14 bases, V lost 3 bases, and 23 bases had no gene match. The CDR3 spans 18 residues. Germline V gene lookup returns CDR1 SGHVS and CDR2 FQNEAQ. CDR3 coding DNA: TGTGCCAGCAGCTTGGATCCTCTGTTACTAGCGGGAAACAGAGACGCGTATTTT. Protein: CASSLDPLLLAGNRDAYF.

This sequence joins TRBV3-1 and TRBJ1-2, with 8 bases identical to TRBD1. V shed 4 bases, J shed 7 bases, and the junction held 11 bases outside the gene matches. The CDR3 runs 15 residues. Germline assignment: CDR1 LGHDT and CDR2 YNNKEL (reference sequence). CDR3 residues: CASSPRRQGMPGYTF. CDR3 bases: TGTGCCAGCAGCCCTCGAAGACAGGGGATGCCTGGCTACACCTTC.

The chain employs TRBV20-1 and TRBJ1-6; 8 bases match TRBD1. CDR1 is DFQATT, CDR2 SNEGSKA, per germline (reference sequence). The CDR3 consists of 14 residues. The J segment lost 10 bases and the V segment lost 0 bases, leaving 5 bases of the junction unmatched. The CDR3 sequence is CSAREGRGLSPLHF. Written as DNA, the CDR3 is TGCAGTGCTAGAGAGGGCAGGGGGCTATCACCCCTCCACTTT.

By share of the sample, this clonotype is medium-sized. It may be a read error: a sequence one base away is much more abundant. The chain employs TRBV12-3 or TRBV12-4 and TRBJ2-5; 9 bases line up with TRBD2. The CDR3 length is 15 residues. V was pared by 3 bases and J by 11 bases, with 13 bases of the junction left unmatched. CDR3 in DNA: TGTGCCAGCAGTTTTTGGGCGGGAGGGCTCAATGAGCAGTACTTC. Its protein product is CASSFWAGGLNEQYF.

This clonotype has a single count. The CDR3 region is CASSQWGPSNEKLFF. The CDR3 DNA sequence: TGTGCCAGCAGCCAATGGGGGCCATCGAATGAAAAACTGTTTTTT. This sequence joins TRBV14 and TRBJ1-4; a weak D match, TRBD1 (6 bases). The CDR3 spans 15 residues. V lost 2 bases and J lost 5, with 12 bases in between. CDR1 is SGHDN and CDR2 is FVKESK in the germline V gene.

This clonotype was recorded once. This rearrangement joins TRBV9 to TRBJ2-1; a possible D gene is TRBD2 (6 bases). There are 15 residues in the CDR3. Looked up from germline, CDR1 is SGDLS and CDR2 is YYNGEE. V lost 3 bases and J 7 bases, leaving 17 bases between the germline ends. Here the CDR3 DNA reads TGTGCCAGCAGCGCCGTCGCGGGACGGTATAATGAGCAGTTCTTC. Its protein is CASSAVAGRYNEQFF. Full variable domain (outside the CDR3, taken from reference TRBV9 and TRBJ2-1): DSGVTQTPKHLITATGQRVTLRCSPRSGDLSVYWYQQSLDQGLQFLIQYYNGEERAKGNILERFSAQQFPDLHSELNLSSLELGDSALYFCASSAVAGRYNEQFFGPGTRLTVL.

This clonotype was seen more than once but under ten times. The CDR3 is CSVQAGTGGGQETQYF. The DNA of the CDR3 is TGCAGCGTCCAAGCCGGGACAGGGGGAGGACAAGAGACCCAGTACTTC. The rearrangement joins TRBV29-1 to TRBJ2-5, with 11 bases matching TRBD1. This CDR3 spans 16 amino acids. Unmatched junction bases numbered 11, after V lost 6 bases and J lost 2 bases. Germline CDR1 SQVTM, CDR2 ANQGSEA.

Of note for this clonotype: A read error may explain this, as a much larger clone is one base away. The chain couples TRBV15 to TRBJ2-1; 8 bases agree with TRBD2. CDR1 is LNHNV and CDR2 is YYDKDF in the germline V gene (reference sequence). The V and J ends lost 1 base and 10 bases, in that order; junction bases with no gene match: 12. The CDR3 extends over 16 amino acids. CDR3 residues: CATSRGGRAGAEEQFF. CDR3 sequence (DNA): TGTGCCACCAGCAGAGGAGGGCGAGCGGGAGCGGAGGAGCAGTTCTTC.